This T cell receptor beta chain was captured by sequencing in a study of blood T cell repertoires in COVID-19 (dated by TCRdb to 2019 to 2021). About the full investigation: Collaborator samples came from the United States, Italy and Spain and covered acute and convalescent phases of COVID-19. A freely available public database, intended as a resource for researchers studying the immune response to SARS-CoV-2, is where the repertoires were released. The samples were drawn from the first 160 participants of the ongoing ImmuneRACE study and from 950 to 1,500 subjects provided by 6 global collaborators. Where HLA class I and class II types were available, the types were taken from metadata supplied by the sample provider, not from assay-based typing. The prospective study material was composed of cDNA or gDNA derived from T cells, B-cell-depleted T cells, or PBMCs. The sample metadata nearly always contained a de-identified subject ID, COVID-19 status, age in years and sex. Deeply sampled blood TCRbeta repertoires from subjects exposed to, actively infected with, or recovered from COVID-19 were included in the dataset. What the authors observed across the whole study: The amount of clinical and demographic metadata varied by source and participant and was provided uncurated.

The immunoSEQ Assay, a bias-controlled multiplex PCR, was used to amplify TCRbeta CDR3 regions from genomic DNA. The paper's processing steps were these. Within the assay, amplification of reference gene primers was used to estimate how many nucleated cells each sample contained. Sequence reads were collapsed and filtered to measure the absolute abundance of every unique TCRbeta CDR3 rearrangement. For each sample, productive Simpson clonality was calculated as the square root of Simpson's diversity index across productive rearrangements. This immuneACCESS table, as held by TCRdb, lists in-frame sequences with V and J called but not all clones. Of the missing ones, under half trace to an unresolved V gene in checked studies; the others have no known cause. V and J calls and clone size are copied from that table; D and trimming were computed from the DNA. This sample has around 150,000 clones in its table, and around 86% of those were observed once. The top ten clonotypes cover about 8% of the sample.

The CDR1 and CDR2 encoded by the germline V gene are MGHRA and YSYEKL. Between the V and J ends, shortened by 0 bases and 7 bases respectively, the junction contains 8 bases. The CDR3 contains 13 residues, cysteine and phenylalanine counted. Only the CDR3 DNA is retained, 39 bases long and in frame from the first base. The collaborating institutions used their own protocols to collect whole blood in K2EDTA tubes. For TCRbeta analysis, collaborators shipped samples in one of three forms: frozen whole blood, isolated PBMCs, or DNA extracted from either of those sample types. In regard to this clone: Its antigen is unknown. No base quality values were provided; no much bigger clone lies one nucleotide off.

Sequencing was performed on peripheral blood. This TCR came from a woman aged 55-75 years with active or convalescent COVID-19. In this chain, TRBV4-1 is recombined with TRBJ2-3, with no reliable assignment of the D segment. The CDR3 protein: CASSQEQQYTQYF. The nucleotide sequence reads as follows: TGCGCCAGCAGCCAAGAACAGCAATATACGCAGTATTTT.